This T cell receptor beta chain came from a study of blood T cells in healthy people across ages. Study findings and constraints: Percentage of naive T cells showed a strong correlation with TCR beta diversity. Diversity figures based on one million T cells were deemed too low. Higher diversity, along with more naive CD4+ cells, distinguished long-lived donors from aged donors. Leaving the PBMCs unsorted stopped any conclusive comparison of naive versus antigen-experienced cells.

Concerning this clonotype itself: Its antigen is not identified.

A second roughly 6 to 12 cycle PCR used barcoded and J-beta primers. TCRdb recomputed calls from the 5' RACE reads with MiXCR, one row per CDR3 protein. Here the sample spans 1,800,000 or so distinct CDR3 sequences, about two fifths being singletons. The receptor was derived from a human donor in good health. Sample: blood.

The CDR3 reads CASSMTGQVDEQYF. The CDR3 nucleotides read TGTGCCAGCAGCATGACAGGGCAGGTAGACGAGCAGTACTTC. The V call is TRBV12-3 or TRBV12-4, the J call TRBJ2-5; 7 positions agree with TRBD1. The end of the DNA is better explained by TRBJ2-7, so the J call may be wrong. The CDR3 is made up of 14 amino acids.